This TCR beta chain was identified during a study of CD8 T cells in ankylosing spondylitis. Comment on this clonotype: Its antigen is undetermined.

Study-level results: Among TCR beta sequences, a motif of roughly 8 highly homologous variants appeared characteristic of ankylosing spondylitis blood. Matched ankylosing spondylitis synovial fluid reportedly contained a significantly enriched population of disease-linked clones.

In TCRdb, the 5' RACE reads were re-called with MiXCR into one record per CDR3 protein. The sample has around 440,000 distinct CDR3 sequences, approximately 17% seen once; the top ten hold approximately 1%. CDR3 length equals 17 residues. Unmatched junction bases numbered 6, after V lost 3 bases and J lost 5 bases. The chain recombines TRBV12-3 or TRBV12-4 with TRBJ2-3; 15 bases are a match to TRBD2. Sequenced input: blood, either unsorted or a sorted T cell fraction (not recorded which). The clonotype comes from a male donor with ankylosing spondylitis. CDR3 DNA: TGTGCCAGCAGTTTCGACTCGGGACTAGCGGGAGGAGATACGCAGTATTTT. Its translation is CASSFDSGLAGGDTQYF.